What follows are 32 T cell receptor beta chains derived from one specimen sequenced in a study of identical twins. TCRdb redid the calling of the 5' RACE reads with MiXCR, one entry per CDR3 protein. The sample records under 350,000 distinct CDR3 sequences, just under 9.5% being singletons. These same data were also listed under a study on yellow fever vaccine responses in identical twins.

The sequenced sample consisted of CD8+ T cells sorted from blood. The receptors originated from a young woman in good health.

The rearrangement uses TRBV28 and TRBJ2-2; D may match TRBD1 or TRBD2 (5 bases each). The CDR3 length is 13 residues. V was cut by 10 bases and J by 6 bases, with 15 bases left in between. Germline V lookup: CDR1 MDHEN, CDR2 SYDVKM. In nucleotides, the CDR3 is TGTGCCACCTCGACCAGGGAGTCCGGGGAGCTGTTTTTT. It translates to CATSTRESGELFF.

The CDR3 spells CASSDRYGEAFF. Here the CDR3 DNA reads TGTGCCAGCAGCGACAGGTACGGTGAAGCTTTCTTT. The chain is built from TRBV7-9 and TRBJ1-1, with D tentatively TRBD1 (6 bases). Germline loops: CDR1 SEHNR, CDR2 FQNEAQ (reference sequence). The CDR3 totals 12 residues. V lost 5 bases, J lost 7 bases, and 11 bases lay in between.

There are a few counts of this clonotype. The chain combines TRBV9 with TRBJ2-2, with D tentatively TRBD2 (6 bases). Between the trimmed V and J ends, which lost 4 bases and 6 bases, there was a span of 22 bases. This CDR3 is 17 amino acids long. Germline V lookup: CDR1 SGDLS, CDR2 YYNGEE. CDR3 coding DNA: TGTGCCAGCAGCCTCCACAAGGGCCGGCCGGGAGCCGGGGAGCTGTTTTTT. Amino acid sequence: CASSLHKGRPGAGELFF.

In its sample, this clonotype was seen many times. J is TRBJ2-1 and V is TRBV11-3, with D perhaps TRBD2 (6 bases). V lost 5 bases and J lost 0, with 14 bases in between. CDR3 length equals 16 residues. Looked up from germline, CDR1 is SGHNT and CDR2 is YENEEA. The CDR3 is CASSTHSGDSYNEQFF. CDR3 bases: TGTGCCAGCAGCACTCATAGCGGAGACTCCTACAATGAGCAGTTCTTC.

The table lists this clonotype with a few counts. The chain's CDR3 is CASSLWSAGWDTQYF. The CDR3 bases are TGTGCCAGCAGTTTATGGTCAGCGGGGTGGGATACGCAGTATTTT. The rearrangement links TRBV27 to TRBJ2-3; 7 nucleotides match TRBD2. Germline CDR1 MNHEY, CDR2 SMNVEV (reference sequence). The CDR3 has 15 amino acids. The V and J ends lost 1 base and 6 bases, in that order; junction bases with no gene match: 7.

This clonotype was detected many times. This CDR3 is CASTDGSTDTQYF. Written as DNA, the CDR3 is TGTGCCAGCACAGACGGTAGCACAGATACGCAGTATTTT. This chain connects TRBV5-6 to TRBJ2-3; D not certain. The CDR3 has 13 residues. Germline V lookup: CDR1 SGHDT, CDR2 YYEEEE. V gave up 6 bases and J gave up 0 bases, with 8 bases separating them.

This clonotype was seen many times. The CDR3 here is CASSPGPFEDTQYF. CDR3 in DNA: TGTGCCAGCAGTCCGGGGCCATTTGAAGATACGCAGTATTTT. The chain couples TRBV12-3 or TRBV12-4 to TRBJ2-3; perhaps D is TRBD1 or TRBD2 (5 bases each). The ends were cut back, 5 bases at V and 5 bases at J, with 14 bases in the middle. CDR3 size: 14 residues.

This clonotype was counted between two and nine times. The chain recombines TRBV7-2 with TRBJ2-3; 9 positions match TRBD1. Unmatched junction bases numbered 7, after V lost 5 bases and J lost 4 bases. The CDR3 consists of 15 residues. Germline V gene data show CDR1 as SGHTA and CDR2 as FQGNSA. The CDR3 is CASSPKTGGADTQYF. The CDR3 DNA is TGTGCCAGCAGCCCAAAGACAGGGGGGGCAGATACGCAGTATTTT.

CDR3 bases: TGTGCCAGTAGTATTTCCCGGGGAGGGTACAATGAGCAGTTCTTC. Translating gives CASSISRGGYNEQFF. V and J are TRBV19 and TRBJ2-1, with 7 bases aligning to TRBD2. V was clipped by 3 bases and J by 4 bases; unmatched bases: 6. CDR3 length: 15 amino acids. Germline-derived CDR1 and CDR2 are LNHDA and SQIVND (reference sequence).

This clonotype was observed a few times. The V call is TRBV20-1, the J call TRBJ1-2; 7 bases are shared with TRBD1. This CDR3 comprises 13 residues. In germline, CDR1 is DFQATT, CDR2 SNEGSKA (reference sequence). The ends lost 4 bases at V and 0 bases at J; junction bases unmatched: 2. The CDR3 DNA follows: TGCAGTGCTAAGGGGGCCTCTAACTATGGCTACACCTTC. It is translated as CSAKGASNYGYTF.

This clonotype was recorded a few times. The chain recombines TRBV28 with TRBJ2-1, with 12 nucleotides matching TRBD2. CDR1 and CDR2 from the germline V gene are MDHEN and SYDVKM. Germline trimming cut 6 bases from V and 9 bases from J; bases unmatched to any gene: 6. The CDR3 is 14 residues long. CDR3 region: CASRLAGGKVEQFF. In DNA, the CDR3 is TGTGCCAGCAGGCTAGCGGGAGGGAAAGTTGAGCAGTTCTTC.

This clonotype showed up many times. CDR3: CSARDREGLSREQYF. CDR3 coding DNA: TGCAGTGCTAGAGATCGTGAGGGGTTGAGTAGGGAGCAGTACTTC. The chain uses TRBV20-1 and TRBJ2-7; D is possibly TRBD1 or TRBD2 (5 bases each). CDR1 is DFQATT, CDR2 SNEGSKA, per germline (reference sequence). The CDR3 runs to 15 residues. With 0 bases removed from V and 7 bases from J, the gap between germline ends came to 19 bases.

This clonotype was detected a few times. CDR3 sequence reads: CASSQNRPYEQYF. The CDR3 DNA sequence: TGTGCCAGCAGCCAGAACAGACCTTACGAGCAGTACTTC. This chain connects TRBV3-1 to TRBJ2-7; D not certain. Germline V gene sequence: CDR1 LGHDT, CDR2 YNNKEL (reference sequence). CDR3 size: 13 residues. V gave up 3 bases and J gave up 4 bases, with 10 bases separating them.

This clonotype occurred a few times. The junction differs from germline at one of its ends, possibly a read error. The chain recombines TRBV12-3 or TRBV12-4 with TRBJ2-1; TRBD2 agrees at 14 bases. The CDR3 loop spans 19 amino acids. CDR3 in DNA: TGTACCAGCAGTCTCAGGACTAGCGGGAGGTCCAGCTCCTACAATGAGCAGTTCTTC. Translating gives CTSSLRTSGRSSSYNEQFF.

This clonotype has ten or more counts. The J gene is TRBJ1-4, the V gene TRBV24-1; D gene unclear. With 1 base removed from V and 10 bases from J, the gap between germline ends came to 9 bases. The germline V gene has CDR1 KGHDR and CDR2 SFDVKD. The CDR3 has 13 amino acids. The DNA for the CDR3 is TGTGCCACCAGTGATTTACCTTCTGGAAAACTGTTTTTT. This translates into CATSDLPSGKLFF.

At least ten counts were recorded for this clonotype. The chain has TRBV6-2 or TRBV6-3 and TRBJ2-7, with 7 bases aligning to TRBD2. Germline CDR1 MNHEY, CDR2 SVGEGT. The CDR3 runs 14 residues. J gave up 4 bases and V 4 bases, and 7 bases lay outside the gene matches. CDR3 coding DNA: TGTGCCAGCAGTTTGGGACTATTCGAATACGAGCAGTACTTC. Translating it yields CASSLGLFEYEQYF.

As to this clonotype: The junction differs from germline at one of its ends, possibly a read error. The rearrangement uses TRBV7-9 and TRBJ2-3; D assignment may be TRBD1 or TRBD2 (5 bases each). CDR3 length: 12 amino acids. Per germline, CDR1 SEHNR and CDR2 FQNEAQ (reference sequence). The CDR3 DNA reads TGCCAACTAGGGGAAAGGTCAGATACGCAGTATTTT. Protein sequence: CQLGERSDTQYF.

This clonotype was seen ten or more times. The chain is built from TRBV5-1 and TRBJ2-1; D is possibly TRBD1 (6 bases). In germline, CDR1 is SGHRS, CDR2 YFSETQ. The CDR3 has 15 residues. V dropped 5 bases and J dropped 1 base, with 13 bases sitting between them. In DNA, the CDR3 is TGCGCCAGCAGTCCCCCTGGACAGTCCTACAATGAGCAGTTCTTC. It codes for CASSPPGQSYNEQFF.

CDR3 coding DNA: TGCAGTGCTAGAGACAGGGACAGGGAAGTGTACGAGCAGTACTTC. Protein product: CSARDRDREVYEQYF. The chain links TRBV20-1 to TRBJ2-7, with TRBD1 matching over 9 bases. The CDR3 length is 15 residues. Germline V gives CDR1 DFQATT, CDR2 SNEGSKA (reference sequence). V lost 0 bases, J lost 4 bases, and 7 bases stayed unmatched.

At least ten counts were recorded for this clonotype. The chain carries TRBV29-1 and TRBJ2-1, with D hard to call. Germline V gene data show CDR1 as SQVTM and CDR2 as ANQGSEA. Between the trimmed V and J ends, which lost 3 bases and 4 bases, there was a span of 10 bases. The CDR3 spans 13 residues. The CDR3 sequence is CSVDRQTYNEQFF. Written as DNA, the CDR3 is TGCAGCGTTGATAGACAAACTTACAATGAGCAGTTCTTC.

The rearrangement uses TRBV27 and TRBJ2-5; a possible D gene is TRBD2 (6 bases). Per germline, CDR1 MNHEY and CDR2 SMNVEV (reference sequence). V was shortened by 5 bases and J by 2 bases, with 15 bases between the two germline ends. The CDR3 has 15 amino acids. The CDR3 DNA is TGTGCCAGCAGTAATAGCGGACTCGAGCAAGAGACCCAGTACTTC. It translates to CASSNSGLEQETQYF.

CDR3 sequence reads: CASSLSSYYGYTF. The CDR3 DNA follows: TGTGCCAGCAGTTTATCGTCTTACTATGGCTACACCTTC. This chain joins TRBV27 and TRBJ1-2; the D is unclear. From germline, CDR1 is MNHEY and CDR2 SMNVEV (reference sequence). Between the trimmed V and J ends, which lost 0 bases and 3 bases, there was a span of 5 bases. The CDR3 is 13 amino acids.

This clonotype has just a few counts. This chain connects TRBV7-3 to TRBJ1-1; 7 positions match TRBD1. Germline loops: CDR1 SGHTA, CDR2 FQGTGA. The ends lost 5 bases at V and 4 bases at J; junction bases unmatched: 7. CDR3 length: 14 amino acids. CDR3: CASSPTGDGTEAFF. The CDR3 coding sequence is TGTGCCAGCAGCCCTACAGGGGACGGCACTGAAGCTTTCTTT.

This clonotype was seen repeatedly, ten times or more. The CDR3 loop reads CASSLGRTGLEAKTQYF. As DNA, the CDR3 is TGTGCCAGCAGCTTAGGGAGGACAGGGCTCGAAGCGAAGACCCAGTACTTC. V and J are TRBV7-8 and TRBJ2-5, with TRBD1 matching 8 bases. Germline assignment: CDR1 SGHVS and CDR2 FQNEAQ. The CDR3 consists of 17 residues. With V trimmed by 1 base and J by 6 bases, 13 bases remained unmatched.

In this sample, this clonotype turned up many times. The chain employs TRBV29-1 and TRBJ2-3; D is uncertain. The CDR3 loop spans 10 amino acids. Germline V gene data show CDR1 as SQVTM and CDR2 as ANQGSEA. Trimming removed 7 bases at V and 0 bases at J, with 2 bases between. In nucleotides, the CDR3 is TGCAGCGCCAGCACAGATACGCAGTATTTT. Translating it yields CSASTDTQYF.

This clonotype was seen many times. V and J are TRBV7-8 and TRBJ2-5; the D gene is possibly TRBD2 (5 bases). The V end was cut by 3 bases, the J end by 3 bases, with 17 bases between. The CDR3 is made up of 16 amino acids. Germline CDR1 SGHVS, CDR2 FQNEAQ. The chain's CDR3 is CASSFIGLDLKETQYF. Written as DNA, the CDR3 is TGTGCCAGCAGCTTTATCGGACTCGACCTGAAAGAGACCCAGTACTTC.

The rearrangement links TRBV24-1 to TRBJ2-2; 8 bases are a match to TRBD2. This CDR3 has 15 residues. CDR1 KGHDR and CDR2 SFDVKD come from the germline V gene. Germline trimming cut 4 bases from V and 1 base from J; bases unmatched to any gene: 1. The CDR3 loop is CATSELAENTGELFF. For the CDR3, the DNA is TGTGCCACCAGTGAACTAGCGGAGAACACCGGGGAGCTGTTTTTT.

This clonotype appeared a few times. The chain uses TRBV7-9 and TRBJ2-7; D not resolved. With 5 bases removed from V and 0 bases from J, the gap between germline ends came to 8 bases. This CDR3 has 13 residues. Germline V gene lookup returns CDR1 SEHNR and CDR2 FQNEAQ (reference sequence). This CDR3 is CASSPKSSYEQYF. The CDR3 DNA reads as TGTGCCAGCAGCCCTAAAAGCTCCTACGAGCAGTACTTC.

The table lists this clonotype with a few counts. This chain uses TRBV4-1 with TRBJ2-7; D is perhaps TRBD2 (5 bases). V lost 1 base to trimming and J lost 5 bases, with 9 bases between them. The CDR3 loop spans 13 amino acids. Per germline, CDR1 MGHRA and CDR2 YSYEKL. CDR3 DNA: TGCGCCAGCAGCCAAGCATCGGGGAACGAGCAGTACTTC. Its translation is CASSQASGNEQYF.

The chain couples TRBV11-2 to TRBJ2-7; D is uncertain. Germline V lookup: CDR1 SGHAT, CDR2 FQNNGV. The CDR3 totals 13 residues. Trimming stripped 3 bases from V and 3 bases from J, with 9 bases between. CDR3 protein: CASSFGPIYEQYF. The CDR3 nucleotides are TGTGCCAGCAGCTTCGGACCAATCTACGAGCAGTACTTC.

The chain joins TRBV7-9 to TRBJ2-3; unclear D gene. Trimming stripped 3 bases from V and 0 bases from J, with 10 bases between. This CDR3 comprises 15 residues. Per the germline V gene, CDR1 is SEHNR and CDR2 is FQNEAQ (reference sequence). CDR3 protein: CASSFDQTSTDTQYF. The CDR3 nucleotides read TGTGCCAGCAGCTTCGACCAGACTAGCACAGATACGCAGTATTTT. The whole variable domain, remainder taken from reference TRBV7-9 and TRBJ2-3, is DTGVSQNPRHKITKRGQNVTFRCDPISEHNRLYWYRQTLGQGPEFLTYFQNEAQLEKSRLLSDRFSAERPKGSFSTLEIQRTEQGDSAMYLCASSFDQTSTDTQYFGPGTRLTVL.

This clonotype has at least ten counts. The J gene is TRBJ2-5, the V gene TRBV29-1, with D perhaps TRBD1 (6 bases). The CDR3 totals 16 residues. Germline-derived CDR1 and CDR2 are SQVTM and ANQGSEA. Between the trimmed V and J ends, which lost 0 bases and 1 base, there was a span of 15 bases. The CDR3 nucleotides read TGCAGCGTTGAAGAAAAAACGGGACAATCCCAAGAGACCCAGTACTTC. Translated, it gives CSVEEKTGQSQETQYF.